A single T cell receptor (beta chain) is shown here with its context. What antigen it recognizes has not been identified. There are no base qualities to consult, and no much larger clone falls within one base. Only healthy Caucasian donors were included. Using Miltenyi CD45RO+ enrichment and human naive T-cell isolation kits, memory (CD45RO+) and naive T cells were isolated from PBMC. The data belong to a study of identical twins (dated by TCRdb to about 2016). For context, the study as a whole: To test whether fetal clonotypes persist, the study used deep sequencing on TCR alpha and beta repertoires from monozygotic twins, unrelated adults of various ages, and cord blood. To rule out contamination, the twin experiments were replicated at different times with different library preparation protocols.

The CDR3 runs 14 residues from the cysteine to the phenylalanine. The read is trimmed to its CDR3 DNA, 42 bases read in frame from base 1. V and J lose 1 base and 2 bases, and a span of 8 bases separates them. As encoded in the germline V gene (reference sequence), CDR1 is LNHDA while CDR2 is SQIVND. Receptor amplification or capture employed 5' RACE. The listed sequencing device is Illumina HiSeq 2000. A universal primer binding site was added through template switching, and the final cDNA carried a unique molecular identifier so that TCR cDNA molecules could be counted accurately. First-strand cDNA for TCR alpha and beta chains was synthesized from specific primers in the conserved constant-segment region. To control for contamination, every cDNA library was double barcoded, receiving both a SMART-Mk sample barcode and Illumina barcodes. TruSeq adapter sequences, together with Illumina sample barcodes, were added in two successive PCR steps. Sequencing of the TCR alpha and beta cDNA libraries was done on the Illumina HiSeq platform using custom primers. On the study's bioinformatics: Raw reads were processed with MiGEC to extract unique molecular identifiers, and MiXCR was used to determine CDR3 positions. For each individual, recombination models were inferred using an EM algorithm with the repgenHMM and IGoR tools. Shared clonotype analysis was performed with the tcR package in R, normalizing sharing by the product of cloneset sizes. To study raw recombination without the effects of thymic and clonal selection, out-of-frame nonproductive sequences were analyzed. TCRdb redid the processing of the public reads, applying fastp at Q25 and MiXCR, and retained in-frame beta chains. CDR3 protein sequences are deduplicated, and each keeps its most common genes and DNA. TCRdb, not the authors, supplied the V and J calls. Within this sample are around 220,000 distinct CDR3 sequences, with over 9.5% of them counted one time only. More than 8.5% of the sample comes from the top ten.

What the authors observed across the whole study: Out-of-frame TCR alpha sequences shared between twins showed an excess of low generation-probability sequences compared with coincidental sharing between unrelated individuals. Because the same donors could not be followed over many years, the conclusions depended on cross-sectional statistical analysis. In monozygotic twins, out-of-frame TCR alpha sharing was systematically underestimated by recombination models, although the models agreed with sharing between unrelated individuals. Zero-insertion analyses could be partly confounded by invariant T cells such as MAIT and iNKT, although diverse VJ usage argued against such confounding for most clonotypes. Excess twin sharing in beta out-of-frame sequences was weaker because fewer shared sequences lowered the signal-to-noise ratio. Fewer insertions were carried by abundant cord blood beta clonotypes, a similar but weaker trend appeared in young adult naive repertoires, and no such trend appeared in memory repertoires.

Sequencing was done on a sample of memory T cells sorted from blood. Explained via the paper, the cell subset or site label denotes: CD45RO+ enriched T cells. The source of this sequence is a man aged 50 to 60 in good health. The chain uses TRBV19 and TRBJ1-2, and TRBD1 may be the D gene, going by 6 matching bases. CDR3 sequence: CASSIGQGNYGYTF. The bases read TGTGCCAGTAGTATAGGGCAGGGGAACTATGGCTACACCTTC.